A selection of T cell receptor beta chains follows, all from one sample in a study of radiation and T cells in renal cell carcinoma. Clones were sequenced by immunoSEQ multiplex PCR, and TCRdb holds only the in-frame ones, with some missing. This sample has roughly 150,000 clones; about 87% occur once, and the top ten carry 10% to 15%. The specimen comprised blood, sampled from a patient whose treatment included radiotherapy and nephrectomy. The receptors derive from a woman aged 45-59 years with renal cell carcinoma. CDR3s include the opening cysteine and the closing phenylalanine or tryptophan.

CDR3 protein | J gene | V gene | CDR3 length
CASSLTGGQYTGELFF | TRBJ2-2 | TRBV18 | 16
CSVGEVGGNQPQHF | TRBJ1-5 | TRBV29-1 | 14
CASSQILTGSNEKLFF | TRBJ1-4 | TRBV4-2 | 16
CASRQTSGANVLTF | TRBJ2-6 | TRBV19 | 14
CASSIEPGNTEAFF | TRBJ1-1 | TRBV19 | 14
CASSHQGQGASGAFF | TRBJ1-1 | TRBV14 | 15
CASSLIQRGGYNEQFF | TRBJ2-1 | TRBV11-2 | 16
CASSEPGRATEAFF | TRBJ1-1 | TRBV6-1 | 14
CASSQVIMEGSPLHF | TRBJ1-6 | TRBV4-3 | 15
CASSIRRDTNTGELFF | TRBJ2-2 | TRBV19 | 16
CASSLALGQAYEQYF | TRBJ2-7 | TRBV7-6 | 15
CASSLIGTAYNEQFF | TRBJ2-1 | TRBV7-3 | 15
CASSLEQVTNVLTF | TRBJ2-6 | TRBV7-2 | 14
CSVFRGTDTQYF | TRBJ2-3 | TRBV29-1 | 12
CASIVGGFDQPQHF | TRBJ1-5 | TRBV6-1 | 14
CASRTAGQETQYF | TRBJ2-5 | TRBV5-1 | 13
CASSLAPGGYTF | TRBJ1-2 | TRBV5-1 | 12
CASSEGGSQVYGYTF | TRBJ1-2 | TRBV6-1 | 15
CASRYDRALNTEAFF | TRBJ1-1 | TRBV6-5 | 15
CASSPWSGGRYNEQFF | TRBJ2-1 | TRBV7-9 | 16
CASAFLNTEAFF | TRBJ1-1 | TRBV5-4 | 12
CASSLYRANTGELFF | TRBJ2-2 | TRBV5-1 | 15
CASSLGQGASYEQYF | TRBJ2-7 | TRBV5-1 | 15
CASSDGAGGRGYTF | TRBJ1-2 | TRBV6-1 | 14
CASSLGLMNTEAFF | TRBJ1-1 | TRBV4-2 | 14
CASVLGNTIYF | TRBJ1-3 | TRBV6-5 | 11
CASSLTGGASGANVLTF | TRBJ2-6 | TRBV14 | 17
CASSEVGRARAGETQYF | TRBJ2-5 | TRBV2 | 17
CASRRTSGVLPGANVLTF | TRBJ2-6 | TRBV19 | 18
CASSEVPSGFNQPQHF | TRBJ1-5 | TRBV6-1 | 16
CAIGGTDYEQYF | TRBJ2-7 | TRBV10-3 | 12
CASSYLYSNQPQHF | TRBJ1-5 | TRBV6-6 | 14
CASSAPQGEGEDGYTF | TRBJ1-2 | TRBV9 | 16
CASSFSVGSYNEQFF | TRBJ2-1 | TRBV7-2 | 15
CASTQWGTSGQDEQFF | TRBJ2-1 | TRBV7-9 | 16
CASSQGQGDTQYF | TRBJ2-3 | TRBV4-3 | 13
CASSPTVYEQFF | TRBJ2-1 | TRBV9 | 12
CASSKDDYEQYF | TRBJ2-7 | TRBV13 | 12
CASTRGRPSYNEQFF | TRBJ2-1 | TRBV7-6 | 15
CASSEMGVGLNEKLFF | TRBJ1-4 | TRBV2 | 16
CAALEGSKYGYTF | TRBJ1-2 | TRBV7-9 | 13
CASSAAFSKNIQYF | TRBJ2-4 | TRBV9 | 14
CASSESSRAGTEAFF | TRBJ1-1 | TRBV10-1 | 15
CASSFSGTGGTEAFF | TRBJ1-1 | TRBV13 | 15
CASSLPQTQNEKLFF | TRBJ1-4 | TRBV28 | 15
CASSPRDRVNTEAFF | TRBJ1-1 | TRBV7-8 | 15
CASSHGGGNQPQHF | TRBJ1-5 | TRBV7-9 | 14
CASSAHRGVNTEAFF | TRBJ1-1 | TRBV9 | 15
CASSRGTSSGYNEQFF | TRBJ2-1 | TRBV5-4 | 16
CASSIRSGGTGELFF | TRBJ2-2 | TRBV19 | 15
CATLDRGYDYGYTF | TRBJ1-2 | TRBV6-1 | 14
CAWSAGRGTQYF | TRBJ2-5 | TRBV30 | 12